What follows is one T cell receptor beta chain and its context. The antigen remains undetermined. These data originate in a study of cytomegalovirus exposure and HLA in healthy donors. There are 15 residues in the CDR3. V dropped 5 bases and J dropped 6 bases, with 16 bases sitting between them. Germline lookup yields CDR1 MDHEN and CDR2 SYDVKM. Points from the study as a whole: Indistinguishable V segments, including TRBV6-2 and TRBV6-3, were excluded. Most TCR sequences were seen very rarely across donors, but some public TCRs occurred in many.

60 Vbeta and 13 Jbeta primers were used in PCR. Profiled with immunoSEQ multiplex PCR; TCRdb holds only in-frame clones, not every one. The sample has 200,000 to 250,000 clones, almost 80% seen once. Although they were nominally healthy when sampled, donors likely had unrecorded immune exposures. Material: PBMCs. This sequence joins TRBV28 and TRBJ1-4, with D tentatively TRBD1 (6 bases). This sequence was found in a man aged 18-30 years in good health and CMV-seronegative. CDR3 sequence: CASSPRTVEDEKLFF. The CDR3 DNA follows: TGTGCCAGCAGTCCACGGACAGTAGAGGATGAAAAACTGTTTTTT.